These 29 T cell receptor beta chains share one sample of origin, sequenced in a study of tumor and adjacent non-tumor tissue in lung cancer. This sample's RNA came from whole unsorted tissue. Three rounds of nested PCR, following a modified ARM-PCR protocol, produced the TCRbeta library. Each CDR3 protein gets one entry after TCRdb re-called the multiplex PCR reads with MiXCR. Among tens of thousands of distinct CDR3 sequences, roughly 70% were seen once, and the ten largest hold around 20%. The source material was lung tumor tissue. The receptors stem from a man aged 55 to 69 with non-small cell lung cancer.

About this clonotype itself: Lacking the conserved final phenylalanine or tryptophan, this CDR3 likely reflects a read error. V and J are TRBV12-3 or TRBV12-4 and TRBJ1-2; D remains ambiguous. The CDR3 covers 14 residues. CDR3 nucleotide sequence: TGCGCCAGCAGATCTCAATACCCCTTCGGTGGCTACACCTTG. The encoded protein is CASRSQYPFGGYTL.

The gene calls are TRBV6-2 or TRBV6-3 and TRBJ2-2; the D gene could be TRBD1 or TRBD2 (5 bases each). V lost 10 bases to trimming and J lost 7 bases, with 22 bases between them. From germline, CDR1 is MNHEY and CDR2 SVGEGT. This CDR3 region has 15 residues. The CDR3, as DNA: TGTGCCAACAGCCCCTTTGGGGGAGTCATCGGGGAGCTGTTTTTT. It translates to CANSPFGGVIGELFF.

This clonotype was found a few times. The rearrangement links TRBV20-1 to TRBJ2-7; D gene unclear. Trimming shortened V by 0 bases and J by 0 bases, and 9 bases separated the two germline ends. The CDR3 is 14 amino acids. CDR1 and CDR2 (germline): DFQATT, SNEGSKA (reference sequence). The CDR3 loop reads CSARDVRSSYEQYF. DNA for the CDR3: TGCAGTGCTAGAGATGTACGAAGCTCCTACGAGCAGTACTTC.

Concerning this clonotype itself: The conserved phenylalanine or tryptophan normally closing the CDR3 is absent here, so this likely arose from a read error. The V gene is TRBV10-1, the J gene TRBJ2-3; tentatively, D is TRBD1 (7 bases). Trimming left V 6 bases short and J 7 bases short, with 17 bases between. There are 14 residues in the CDR3. From germline, CDR1 is WNHNN and CDR2 SYGVQD (reference sequence). This CDR3 is CASSPTGRPNTQYI. CDR3 DNA sequence: TGCGCCAGCAGCCCGACAGGGAGGCCAAATACGCAGTATATT.

This clonotype was observed at least ten times. The chain couples TRBV4-1 to TRBJ1-6; D not certain. V shed 0 bases and J shed 10 bases, with 4 bases lying between them. Germline V gene lookup returns CDR1 MGHRA and CDR2 YSYEKL. The CDR3 is 12 amino acids. Written as DNA, the CDR3 is TGCGCCAGCAGCCAAGATGGGTCACCCCTCCACTTT. Translating gives CASSQDGSPLHF.

V is TRBV6-5 and J is TRBJ1-1; D unclear. CDR3 length: 15 amino acids. Trimming removed 5 bases from V and 4 bases from J, with 17 bases in between. Germline values: CDR1 MNHEY, CDR2 SVGAGI. In nucleotides, the CDR3 is TGTGCCAGCAGTGCGTCCGGAGGGAGGTTCACTGAAGCTTTCTTT. Translating gives CASSASGGRFTEAFF.

The chain links TRBV6-5 to TRBJ1-5; 7 bases map to TRBD1. The V and J ends lost 7 bases and 1 base, in that order; junction bases with no gene match: 7. This CDR3 is 15 amino acids long. Germline values: CDR1 MNHEY, CDR2 SVGAGI. CDR3 sequence reads: CASNPGQCSNQPQHF. The CDR3 nucleotides are TGTGCCAGCAACCCGGGACAGTGCAGCAATCAGCCCCAGCATTTT.

This clonotype was seen at least ten times. The rearrangement uses TRBV29-1 and TRBJ2-5; 13 positions match TRBD2. The CDR3 loop spans 13 amino acids. In germline, CDR1 is SQVTM, CDR2 ANQGSEA. J was trimmed by 4 bases and V by 4 bases; bases with no gene match: 0. The CDR3 DNA sequence: TGCAGCGTTGGGACTAGCGGGAGAGAGACCCAGTACTTC. Encoded protein: CSVGTSGRETQYF.

On this clonotype itself: This sequence may be a read error, since a much larger clone differs from it by one base. The chain carries TRBV10-3 and TRBJ2-7; D may be TRBD1 or TRBD2 (5 bases each). CDR1 is ENHRY and CDR2 is SYGVKD in the germline V gene. V was pared by 8 bases and J by 0 bases, with 11 bases between. This CDR3 is 13 amino acids long. The CDR3: CAIDRDLSYEQYF. CDR3 DNA: TGTGCCATCGATCGGGACCTCTCCTACGAGCAGTACTTC.

The chain combines TRBV5-1 with TRBJ1-1, with TRBD1 as a possible D gene (5 bases). CDR3 length equals 13 residues. The V end was cut by 4 bases, the J end by 6 bases, with 13 bases between. Germline V gene data show CDR1 as SGHRS and CDR2 as YFSETQ. The CDR3 DNA sequence: TGCGCCAGCAGCCCTCCAGGGTACCCTGAAGCTTTCTTT. Protein sequence: CASSPPGYPEAFF. Drawing the rest from reference TRBV5-1 and TRBJ1-1, the complete variable domain is KAGVTQTPRYLIKTRGQQVTLSCSPISGHRSVSWYQQTPGQGLQFLFEYFSETQRNKGNFPGRFSGRQFSNSRSEMNVSTLELGDSALYLCASSPPGYPEAFFGQGTRLTVV.

The sample holds a few counts of this clonotype. Germline and junction disagree at one end, which may indicate a read error. The chain joins TRBV10-3 to TRBJ1-5; D perhaps matches TRBD1 (5 bases). This CDR3 has 13 amino acids. The germline V gene has CDR1 ENHRY and CDR2 SYGVKD. CDR3: CAISGTFNQAQHF. The DNA for the CDR3 is TGTGCCATCAGCGGGACCTTTAATCAGGCCCAGCATTTT.

With regard to this clonotype: Here the CDR3 omits its conserved ending phenylalanine or tryptophan, so a read error is the likely source. The CDR3 DNA sequence: TGTACCAGCAGCTTGCAGGACGGGGAGCTGTTTTCT. It codes for CTSSLQDGELFS. The chain is built from TRBV7-9 and TRBJ2-2; D gene uncertain. The germline CDR1 and CDR2 sequences are SEHNR and FQNEAQ (reference sequence). The CDR3 has 12 amino acids.

The chain is built from TRBV30 and TRBJ2-7; D gene ambiguous. This CDR3 is 13 amino acids long. Germline-derived CDR1 and CDR2 are GTSNPN and SVGIG (reference sequence). V was shortened by 0 bases and J by 6 bases, with 12 bases between the two germline ends. The CDR3 sequence is CAWSVKGQREQYF. The CDR3 nucleotides read TGTGCCTGGAGTGTGAAAGGGCAGCGCGAGCAGTACTTC.

In regard to this clonotype: This is likely a read error, given that the CDR3 carries no conserved phenylalanine or tryptophan at its end. V is TRBV11-2 and J is TRBJ2-3; D unresolved. V was shortened by 10 bases and J by 1 base, with 12 bases between the two germline ends. Germline V gives CDR1 SGHAT, CDR2 FQNNGV. The CDR3 totals 13 residues. This CDR3 is CAITETCTDTQYC. The DNA for the CDR3 is TGTGCCATCACCGAGACGTGCACAGATACGCAGTATTGT.

A note on this clonotype: The missing conserved phenylalanine or tryptophan at the end of this CDR3 makes a read error likely. No DNA is shown, since the ends of the CDR3 on it are uncertain; the CDR3 is the one TCRdb lists. V usage is TRBV25-1 and J usage is TRBJ2-7; the DNA was not compared with TRBD2, the D call given in the table. Germline CDR1 reads MGHDK; CDR2 reads SYGVNS. The CDR3 region is 14 residues in length, termini included. The CDR3 loop is CASSGRAGTYELCL.

In the case of this clonotype: A much more abundant neighbour one base away suggests this may be a read error. This chain connects TRBV5-8 to TRBJ1-2, with D maybe TRBD1 (6 bases). Germline V CDR1 and CDR2: SGHTS, YDEGEE. The CDR3 consists of 15 residues. V was trimmed by 6 bases and J by 3 bases, leaving 18 bases between them. The CDR3: CASISTNRAYYGYTF. The CDR3 DNA is TGTGCCAGCATCAGCACCAACAGGGCCTACTATGGCTACACCTTC. Combining the CDR3 with reference TRBV5-8 and TRBJ1-2 gives the whole variable domain EAGVTQSPTHLIKTRGQQATLRCSPISGHTSVYWYQQALGLGLQFLLWYDEGEERNRGNFPPRFSGRQFPNYSSELNVNALELEDSALYLCASISTNRAYYGYTFGSGTRLTVV.

The rearrangement links TRBV20-1 to TRBJ2-5; D may be TRBD2 (6 bases). CDR1 and CDR2 (germline): DFQATT, SNEGSKA (reference sequence). Deletions cut 6 bases from V and 5 bases from J, with 19 bases between. The CDR3 is made up of 14 amino acids. The CDR3 region is CSAQSGSRDETQYF. The CDR3, as DNA: TGCAGTGCGCAAAGCGGGTCTAGGGATGAGACCCAGTACTTC.

The genes are TRBV27 and TRBJ2-3; unclear D gene. CDR3 length equals 12 residues. CDR1 is MNHEY and CDR2 is SMNVEV in the germline V gene (reference sequence). The CDR3: CTNSSYGDTQYF. The CDR3 DNA follows: TGTACCAACAGTTCGTATGGAGATACGCAGTATTTT.

To note about this clonotype: A much larger clone is a single base away; this may be a read error. The chain links TRBV7-3 to TRBJ2-2; D perhaps matches TRBD2 (6 bases). This CDR3 spans 13 amino acids. From germline, CDR1 is SGHTA and CDR2 FQGTGA. CDR3 protein: CASSLSRAGGLFF. CDR3 nucleotide sequence: TGTGCCAGCAGCTTATCCCGGGCCGGGGGGCTGTTTTTT. The entire variable domain, with the rest obtained from reference TRBV7-3 and TRBJ2-2, is as follows: GAGVSQTPSNKVTEKGKYVELRCDPISGHTALYWYRQSLGQGPEFLIYFQGTGAADDSGLPNDRFFAVRPEGSVSTLKIQRTERGDSAVYLCASSLSRAGGLFFGEGSRLTVL.

As for this clonotype: This may be a read error, as it is one base from a much larger clone. The V and J genes are TRBV30 and TRBJ1-3, with a tentative D call TRBD1 (5 bases). The CDR3 sequence is 14 residues long. Germline V gives CDR1 GTSNPN, CDR2 SVGIG (reference sequence). Trimming cost V 7 bases and J 1 base, with 14 bases left between them. The CDR3 nucleotides are TGTGCCTCGAAGAGTAAGGGGTCTGGAAACACCATATATTTT. It encodes CASKSKGSGNTIYF.

As for this clonotype: Mismatch with germline at one junction end may stem from a read error. The J gene is TRBJ2-1, the V gene TRBV4-1; 11 bases are shared with TRBD1. The CDR3 has 15 residues. Germline V gives CDR1 MGHRA, CDR2 YSYEKL. CDR3 loop: CASSQVGTGGNEQFF. The CDR3 DNA is TGTGCCAGCAGCCAAGTCGGGACAGGGGGCAATGAGCAGTTCTTC.

On this clonotype itself: Just one base apart from a much larger clone, this may be a read error. CDR3 in DNA: TGTGCCAGCGGCCCGACGGGGCCTAGCGGGGCTGGGGAGACCCAGTACTTC. Encoded protein: CASGPTGPSGAGETQYF. This chain links TRBV5-4 with TRBJ2-5, with 9 bases identical to TRBD2. The germline CDR1 and CDR2 sequences are SGHNT and YYREEE (reference sequence). The CDR3 has 17 residues. The junction had 18 bases not matched to a gene; V was cut back by 7 bases and J by 5 bases.

Concerning this clonotype itself: The junction shows a germline mismatch at one end, possibly a read error. The chain recombines TRBV28 with TRBJ2-1, with 7 bases lining up with TRBD1. This CDR3 region has 15 residues. CDR1 and CDR2 (germline): MDHEN, SYDVKM. Written as DNA, the CDR3 is TGTGCCAGCACTCACCCGGACAGGAGCCCCAATGAGCAGTTATTC. This codes for CASTHPDRSPNEQLF.

For this clonotype: This is likely a read error, given that the CDR3 carries no conserved phenylalanine or tryptophan at its end. The chain joins TRBV5-1 to TRBJ2-1, with TRBD2 matching over 14 bases. Germline V lookup: CDR1 SGHRS, CDR2 YFSETQ. The CDR3 runs to 15 residues. The junction had 7 bases not matched to a gene; V was cut back by 5 bases and J by 9 bases. DNA for the CDR3: TGCGCCAGCAGGCCGGGACTAGCGGGAGATGGTGAGCAGTTCTCC. Amino acids: CASRPGLAGDGEQFS.

About this clonotype: A much larger clone lies a single base off, so this may be a read error. This sequence joins TRBV5-4 and TRBJ1-6; 7 nucleotides line up with TRBD1. V lost 4 bases and J lost 10; bases outside the gene matches: 14. The CDR3 runs 16 residues. The germline CDR1 and CDR2 sequences are SGHNT and YYREEE (reference sequence). In nucleotides, the CDR3 is TGTGCCAGCAGCCCGGGGACAGTACAAGACTACTCACCCCTCCACTTT. This gives the protein CASSPGTVQDYSPLHF.

The V and J genes are TRBV12-3 or TRBV12-4 and TRBJ1-5; D is unresolved. V gave up 9 bases and J gave up 6 bases, with 21 bases separating them. The CDR3 has 15 amino acids. Written as DNA, the CDR3 is TGTGCCAGTGATAGTTCCGGAAGAGTCATTCAGCCCCAGCATTTT. Its translation is CASDSSGRVIQPQHF.

The chain has TRBV12-3 or TRBV12-4 and TRBJ1-2, with D hard to call. The V gene lost 1 base and the J gene lost 5 bases, with 11 bases spanning the gap. This CDR3 comprises 14 residues. This CDR3 reads CASSLDWRAYGYTF. CDR3 in DNA: TGTGCCAGCAGTTTAGACTGGAGGGCGTATGGCTACACCTTC.

The table lists this clonotype with a few counts. With a much larger clone just one base away, this may be a read error. The V and J genes are TRBV12-5 and TRBJ1-4; D is unclear. CDR1 LGHNT and CDR2 FRNRAP come from the germline V gene. There are 14 residues in the CDR3. CDR3 loop: CASGSDSTNEKLLF. The DNA for the CDR3 is TGTGCTAGTGGCTCAGACTCAACTAATGAAAAACTGCTTTTT.

For this clonotype: Since a much larger clone is just one base distant, this may be a read error. The rearrangement uses TRBV20-1 and TRBJ2-3; 9 bases align to TRBD2. CDR3 size: 15 residues. CDR1 DFQATT and CDR2 SNEGSKA come from the germline V gene (reference sequence). The CDR3 here is CNVRLEREDTDTQYF. The CDR3 DNA reads as TGCAATGTAAGGCTCGAGCGGGAGGACACAGATACGCAGTATTTT.